This T cell receptor beta chain was recovered during a study of T-cell memory formation after mild COVID-19. At the level of the study: The TCR clusters were mostly specific to one donor. Points from the study as a whole: Most CD4+ clones that shrank were in CM and EM, while CD8+ ones turned up in EMRA. Day 15 to 85 contracting clones showed balanced CD4/CD8; day 15 to 37 expanders favored CD4+.

5'RACE with constant-segment primers built TCRalpha and TCRbeta cDNA libraries with UMIs. One entry per CDR3 protein results from TCRdb running MiXCR on the 5' RACE reads. This table holds approximately 400,000 distinct CDR3 sequences, about 20% found once. J was trimmed by 3 bases and V by 0 bases; bases with no gene match: 4. Per the germline V gene, CDR1 is LGHNA and CDR2 is YNFKEQ. The CDR3 loop spans 16 amino acids. With respect to this clonotype: Its specificity is unknown.

The source material was PBMCs or a T cell subset sorted from them (not recorded which). This receptor was identified in a man between 18 and 35 years old who had mild COVID-19 (a few samples of this study predate the infection). Cell type and time point are not known. The chain recombines TRBV4-2 with TRBJ2-1; 8 positions match TRBD2. CDR3 residues: CASSQEGRGGYNEQFF. In DNA form, the CDR3 reads TGTGCCAGCAGCCAAGAAGGACGGGGGGGCTACAATGAGCAGTTCTTC.